The clone carrying this T cell receptor (beta chain) showed up just once. This entry is derived from a study of shared clonotypes between healthy human individuals. In germline, CDR1 is ENHRY, CDR2 SYGVKD. The V gene end was trimmed by 2 bases and the J gene end by 2 bases; junction bases not matched to a gene: 3. CDR3 size: 16 residues. Adults of Caucasian background living in Nashville, Tennessee made up all donors. The table came from immunoSEQ multiplex PCR; TCRdb's copy has only in-frame clones and leaves some out. Among approximately 1,000,000 clones listed, roughly 80% were seen once. The rearrangement joins TRBV10-3 to TRBJ2-2; TRBD2 matches 9 bases. This clonotype was obtained from a man younger than 35 in good health. Some clones in this sample may be carry-over from other donors' samples. The sequenced sample was memory CD4+ T cells from PBMCs. Subset indicated: CD45RA-negative fraction. In DNA form, the CDR3 reads TGTGCCATCAGTGAGACCGGGACTAGCAACACCGGGGAGCTGTTTTTT. It yields the protein CAISETGTSNTGELFF.